These T cell receptor beta chains were read from a single sample in a study of CXCR3-negative and CXCR3-positive naive CD8 T cells. After re-calling the 5' RACE reads, TCRdb lists one entry per CDR3 protein, DNA absent. This sample's table has around 140,000 distinct CDR3 sequences. Material: naive CXCR3- CD8+ T cells from blood. Every receptor here comes from a human donor in good health. Some clones in this sample may be carry-over from other donors' samples. Each CDR3 is given with its conserved first and last residue.

>TRBJ2-7|TRBV20-1
CSARVPGGPYEQYF
>TRBJ1-5|TRBV7-8
CASSPNPGQPQHF
>TRBJ1-2|TRBV27
CASSSQGGYGYTF
>TRBJ2-7|TRBV28
CASSHGSWDHLTYEQYF
>TRBJ2-5|TRBV4-3
CASSQDRTGWGAQYF
>TRBJ2-3|TRBV12-3/TRBV12-4
CASSWAPGQGVGTDTQYF
>TRBJ2-7|TRBV28
CASRVGDFTYEQYF
>TRBJ2-7|TRBV7-2
CASRLSYEQYF
>TRBJ2-3|TRBV7-2
CASSRTASGADTQYF
>TRBJ2-1|TRBV15
CATSPTLGISYNEQFF
>TRBJ2-5|TRBV14
CASSQESKTGDPYQETQYF
>TRBJ2-3|TRBV14
CASSQVPAPDTQYF
>TRBJ2-7|TRBV7-9
CASSLELAGGQFYEQYF
>TRBJ1-2|TRBV7-8
CASSSGTDNYGYTF
>TRBJ2-5|TRBV12-3/TRBV12-4
CASSLARGAGETQYF
>TRBJ2-3|TRBV12-3/TRBV12-4
CASSSRTSGSTDTQYF
>TRBJ2-1|TRBV28
CASGLAYEQFF
>TRBJ1-2|TRBV29-1
CSVETVDYGYTF
>TRBJ1-3|TRBV21-1
CASSDRGSGNTICF
>TRBJ2-2|TRBV29-1
CSVSSLGRKNTGELFF
>TRBJ2-7|TRBV7-6
CASSLSGGGLYEQYF
>TRBJ2-5|TRBV7-6
CASSFERGGRETQYF
>TRBJ1-2|TRBV29-1
CSVRTDSTNYGYTF
>TRBJ2-5|TRBV6-2/TRBV6-3
CASSYLGDLAGVETQYF
>TRBJ2-3|TRBV20-1
CSATGLKEDTQYF
>TRBJ1-4|TRBV6-6
CASSKMTSTNEKLFF
>TRBJ2-1|TRBV7-9
CASSLTRTDNEQFF
>TRBJ1-6|TRBV9
CASSERQNSPLHF
>TRBJ2-1|TRBV11-3
CASSKNLLAGGGNEQFF
>TRBJ2-3|TRBV15
CATSSPGLAGKATQYF
>TRBJ2-1|TRBV4-1
CASSQDKDEQFF
>TRBJ2-1|TRBV28
CASSLSGRAFEQFF
>TRBJ1-1|TRBV11-3
CASSLPSLGTEAFF
>TRBJ1-1|TRBV4-3
CASSPADRGTEAFF
>TRBJ1-2|TRBV9
CASSGSDRDLSHGYTF
>TRBJ2-7|TRBV28
CASNRGINEQYF
>TRBJ2-3|TRBV4-1
CASSRAGGGTDTQYF
>TRBJ1-2|TRBV27
CASSLSPTYRDRVHGYTF
>TRBJ2-1|TRBV5-8
CASSPPGQGGHNEQFF
>TRBJ2-1|TRBV4-2
CASSQVLLAGDGSYNEQFF
>TRBJ2-3|TRBV29-1
CSARTPSGQQYF
>TRBJ2-1|TRBV12-3/TRBV12-4
CASSPPTGTNEQFF
>TRBJ2-5|TRBV7-3
CASSSLGQRGETQYF
>TRBJ2-2|TRBV12-3/TRBV12-4
CASSPGQGTGELFF
>TRBJ2-5|TRBV3-1
CASSQGTQRETQYF
>TRBJ2-7|TRBV29-1
CSVEVSAYEQYF
>TRBJ2-7|TRBV5-1
CASSPDQDISLFEQYF
>TRBJ2-3|TRBV6-2/TRBV6-3
CASSYSHGGRTDTQYF
>TRBJ2-7|TRBV2
CASSETWDRVDEQYF
>TRBJ2-1|TRBV25-1
CASSPNAYNEQFF
>TRBJ2-1|TRBV28
CASTAGSSSYNEQFF